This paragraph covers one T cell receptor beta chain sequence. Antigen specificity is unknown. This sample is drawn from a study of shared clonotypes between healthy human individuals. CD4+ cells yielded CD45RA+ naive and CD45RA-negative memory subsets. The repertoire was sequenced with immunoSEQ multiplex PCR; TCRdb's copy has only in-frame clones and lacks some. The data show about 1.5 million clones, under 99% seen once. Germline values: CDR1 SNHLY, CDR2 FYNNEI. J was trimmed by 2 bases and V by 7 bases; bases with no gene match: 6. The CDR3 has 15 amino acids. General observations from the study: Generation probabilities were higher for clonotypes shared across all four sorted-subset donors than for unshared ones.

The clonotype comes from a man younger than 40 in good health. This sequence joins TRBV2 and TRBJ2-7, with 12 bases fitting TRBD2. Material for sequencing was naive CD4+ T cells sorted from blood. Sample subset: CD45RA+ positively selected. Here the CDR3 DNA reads TGTGCCAGCAACAGACTAGCGGGAGTTACCTACGAGCAGTACTTC. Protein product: CASNRLAGVTYEQYF.